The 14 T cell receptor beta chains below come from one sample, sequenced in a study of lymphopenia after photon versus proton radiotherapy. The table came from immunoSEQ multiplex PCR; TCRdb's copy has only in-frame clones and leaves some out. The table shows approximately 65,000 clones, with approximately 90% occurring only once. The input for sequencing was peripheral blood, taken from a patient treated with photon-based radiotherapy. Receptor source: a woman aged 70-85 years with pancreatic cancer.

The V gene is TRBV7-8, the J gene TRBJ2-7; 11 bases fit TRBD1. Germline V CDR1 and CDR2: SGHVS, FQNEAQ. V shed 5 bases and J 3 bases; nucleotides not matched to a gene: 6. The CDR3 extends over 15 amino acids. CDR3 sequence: CASSERTGGFYEQYF. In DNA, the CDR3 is TGTGCCAGCAGCGAACGGACAGGGGGCTTCTACGAGCAGTACTTC.

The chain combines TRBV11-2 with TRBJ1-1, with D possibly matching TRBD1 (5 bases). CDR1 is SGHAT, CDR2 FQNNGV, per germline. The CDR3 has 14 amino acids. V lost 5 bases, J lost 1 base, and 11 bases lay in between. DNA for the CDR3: TGTGCCAGCAGCCCTAGTAGGGGGAACACTGAAGCTTTCTTT. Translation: CASSPSRGNTEAFF.

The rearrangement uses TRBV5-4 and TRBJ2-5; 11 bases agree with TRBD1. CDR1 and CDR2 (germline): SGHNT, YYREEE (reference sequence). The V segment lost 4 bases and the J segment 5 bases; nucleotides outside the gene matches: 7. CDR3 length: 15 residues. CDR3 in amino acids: CASSHGQGAGETQYF. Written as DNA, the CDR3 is TGTGCCAGCAGCCATGGACAGGGGGCTGGGGAGACCCAGTACTTC. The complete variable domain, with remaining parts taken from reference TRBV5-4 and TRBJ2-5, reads ETGVTQSPTHLIKTRGQQVTLRCSSQSGHNTVSWYQQALGQGPQFIFQYYREEENGRGNFPPRFSGLQFPNYSSELNVNALELDDSALYLCASSHGQGAGETQYFGPGTRLLVL.

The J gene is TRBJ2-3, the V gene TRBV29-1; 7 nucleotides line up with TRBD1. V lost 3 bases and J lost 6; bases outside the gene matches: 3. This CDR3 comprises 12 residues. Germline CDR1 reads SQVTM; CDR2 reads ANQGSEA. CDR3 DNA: TGCAGCGTTGATAAGGGGGCGGATACGCAGTATTTT. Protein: CSVDKGADTQYF.

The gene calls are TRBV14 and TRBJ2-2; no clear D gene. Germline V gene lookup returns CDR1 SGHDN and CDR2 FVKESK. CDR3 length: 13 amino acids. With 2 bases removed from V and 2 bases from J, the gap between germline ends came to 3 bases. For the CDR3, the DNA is TGTGCCAGCAGCCAATCAAACACCGGGGAGCTGTTTTTT. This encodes CASSQSNTGELFF.

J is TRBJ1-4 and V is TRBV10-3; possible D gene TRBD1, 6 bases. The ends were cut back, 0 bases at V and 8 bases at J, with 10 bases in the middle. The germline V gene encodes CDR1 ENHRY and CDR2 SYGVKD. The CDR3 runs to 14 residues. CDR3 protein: CAISESGAREKLFF. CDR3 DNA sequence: TGTGCCATCAGTGAGTCGGGGGCCCGGGAAAAACTGTTTTTT.

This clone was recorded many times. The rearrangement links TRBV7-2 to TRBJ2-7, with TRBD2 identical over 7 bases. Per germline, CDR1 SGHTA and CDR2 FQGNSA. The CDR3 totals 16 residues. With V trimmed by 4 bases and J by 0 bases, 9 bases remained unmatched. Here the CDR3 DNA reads TGTGCCAGCAGCTCTTGGGGGGGTCCGAGCTCCTACGAGCAGTACTTC. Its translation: CASSSWGGPSSYEQYF.

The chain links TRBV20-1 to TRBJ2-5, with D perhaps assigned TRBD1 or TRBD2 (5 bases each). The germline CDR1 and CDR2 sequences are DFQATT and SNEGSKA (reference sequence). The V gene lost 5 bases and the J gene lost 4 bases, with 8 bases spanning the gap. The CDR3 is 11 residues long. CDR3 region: CSAGGPETQYF. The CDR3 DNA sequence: TGCAGTGCTGGGGGTCCAGAGACCCAGTACTTC.

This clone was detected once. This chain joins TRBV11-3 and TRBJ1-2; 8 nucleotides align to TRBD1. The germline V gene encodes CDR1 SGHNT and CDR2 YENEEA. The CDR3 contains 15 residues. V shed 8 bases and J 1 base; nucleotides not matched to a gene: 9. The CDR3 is CASRRDRGLNYGYTF. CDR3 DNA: TGTGCCAGCCGGCGAGACAGGGGCCTTAACTATGGCTACACCTTC. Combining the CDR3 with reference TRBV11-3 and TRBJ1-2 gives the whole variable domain EAGVVQSPRYKIIEKKQPVAFWCNPISGHNTLYWYLQNLGQGPELLIRYENEEAVDDSQLPKDRFSAERLKGVDSTLKIQPAELGDSAVYLCASRRDRGLNYGYTFGSGTRLTVV.

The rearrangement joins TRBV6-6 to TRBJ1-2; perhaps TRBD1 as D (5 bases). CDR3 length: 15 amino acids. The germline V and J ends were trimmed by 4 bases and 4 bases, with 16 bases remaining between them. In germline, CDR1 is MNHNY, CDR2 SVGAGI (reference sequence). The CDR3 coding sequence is TGTGCCAGCAGTTTCTCATCGACAGCTATCTATGGCTACACCTTC. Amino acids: CASSFSSTAIYGYTF.

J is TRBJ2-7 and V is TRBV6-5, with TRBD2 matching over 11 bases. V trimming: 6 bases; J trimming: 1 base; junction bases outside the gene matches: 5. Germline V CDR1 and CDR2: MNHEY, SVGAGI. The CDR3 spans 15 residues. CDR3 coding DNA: TGTGCCAGCAGAATCCGGACTAGCGGGTCCTACGAGCAGTACTTC. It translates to CASRIRTSGSYEQYF.

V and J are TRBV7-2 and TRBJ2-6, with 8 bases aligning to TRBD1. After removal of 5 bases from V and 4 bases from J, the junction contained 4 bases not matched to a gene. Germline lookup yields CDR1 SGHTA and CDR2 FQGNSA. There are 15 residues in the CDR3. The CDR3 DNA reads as TGTGCCAGCAGCCCGACAGGGGCCGGGGCCAACGTCCTGACTTTC. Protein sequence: CASSPTGAGANVLTF. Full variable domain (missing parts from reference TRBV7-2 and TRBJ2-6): GAGVSQSPSNKVTEKGKDVELRCDPISGHTALYWYRQSLGQGLEFLIYFQGNSAPDKSGLPSDRFSAERTGGSVSTLTIQRTQQEDSAVYLCASSPTGAGANVLTFGAGSRLTVL.

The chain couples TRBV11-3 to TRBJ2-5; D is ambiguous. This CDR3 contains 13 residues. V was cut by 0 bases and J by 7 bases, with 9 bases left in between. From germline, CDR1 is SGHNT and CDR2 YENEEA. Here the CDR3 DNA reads TGTGCCAGCAGCTTAGATTTAACGGGGACCCAGTACTTC. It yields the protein CASSLDLTGTQYF.

For the CDR3, the DNA is TGTGCCAGCAGCCGACTAGCGGGAGCCCTAGGTGAGCAGTTCTTC. Translated, it gives CASSRLAGALGEQFF. V usage is TRBV14 and J usage is TRBJ2-1; 12 bases align to TRBD2. Trimming cost V 4 bases and J 9 bases; bases outside gene matches: 7. The germline gives CDR1 SGHDN, CDR2 FVKESK. The CDR3 has 15 residues.